Below are 6 T cell receptor beta chains sequenced from a single sample in a study of shared clonotypes between healthy human individuals. TCRdb keeps only in-frame clones here, not all; method: immunoSEQ multiplex PCR. The data contain millions of clones, 95% of them seen just once; the ten biggest clones take up 0.13%. Sequenced sample: naive CD4+ T cells sorted from blood. Subset noted: CD45RA+ positively selected. The origin of the receptors is a man aged 18 to 29 in good health.

This clone was found once. Within the sample, other DNA sequences also encode this same CDR3. The chain combines TRBV5-1 with TRBJ2-5; D is ambiguous. Trimming removed 1 base at V and 5 bases at J, with 6 bases between. In germline, CDR1 is SGHRS, CDR2 YFSETQ. CDR3 length: 12 residues. CDR3 protein: CASSLPSETQYF. The CDR3 nucleotides read TGCGCCAGCAGCTTGCCTAGTGAGACCCAGTACTTC.

The sample holds one count of this clone. CDR3 in DNA: TGTGCCAGCAGCCCATTAGGGTCCTTACCCGGAATCACTGAAGCTTTCTTT. It is translated as CASSPLGSLPGITEAFF. This sequence joins TRBV7-8 and TRBJ1-1; D gene ambiguous. This CDR3 has 17 residues. V was shortened by 5 bases and J by 4 bases, with 23 bases between the two germline ends. The germline gives CDR1 SGHVS, CDR2 FQNEAQ. Looking up the rest from reference TRBV7-8 and TRBJ1-1 gives the full variable domain: GAGVSQSPRYKVAKRGQDVALRCDPISGHVSLFWYQQALGQGPEFLTYFQNEAQLDKSGLPSDRFFAERPEGSVSTLKIQRTQQEDSAVYLCASSPLGSLPGITEAFFGQGTRLTVV.

This sequence joins TRBV5-5 and TRBJ2-7; 7 nucleotides line up with TRBD2. The CDR3 contains 14 residues. The trim removed 5 bases at V and 1 base at J, leaving 6 bases unmatched. Germline V lookup: CDR1 SGHKS, CDR2 YYEKEE (reference sequence). The CDR3 region is CASSLPGLSYEQYF. For the CDR3, the DNA is TGTGCCAGCAGTTTACCGGGACTATCCTACGAGCAGTACTTC.

The chain combines TRBV6-5 with TRBJ2-7, with D uncertain. Between the trimmed V and J ends, which lost 3 bases and 8 bases, there was a span of 8 bases. The germline V gene encodes CDR1 MNHEY and CDR2 SVGAGI. The length of the CDR3 is 11 residues. The CDR3 protein is CASSYKGKQYF. In DNA, the CDR3 is TGTGCCAGCAGTTATAAGGGAAAGCAGTACTTC.

The V call is TRBV10-2, the J call TRBJ1-3; D is uncertain. V shed 3 bases and J shed 1 base, with 4 bases lying between them. CDR1 and CDR2 from the germline V gene are WSHSY and SAAADI. CDR3 length equals 13 residues. CDR3 bases: TGCGCCAGCAGTGAACAGTCTGGAAACACCATATATTTT. Its protein product is CASSEQSGNTIYF.

This chain uses TRBV5-1 with TRBJ2-5; TRBD1 matches at 9 bases. J gave up 5 bases and V 0 bases, and 5 bases lay outside the gene matches. This CDR3 comprises 15 residues. Germline lookup yields CDR1 SGHRS and CDR2 YFSETQ. The CDR3 nucleotides read TGCGCCAGCAGCTTGGCCGGGACAGGGACGGAGACCCAGTACTTC. Encoded protein: CASSLAGTGTETQYF.